Only a few counts were recorded for the clone carrying this T cell receptor (beta chain). Antigen specificity is unknown. CDR3 length: 16 residues. The junction had 9 bases not matched to a gene; V was cut back by 3 bases and J by 6 bases. Germline CDR1 reads SGHVS; CDR2 reads FNYEAQ. This sample was included in a study of T cells in Graves' hyperthyroidism and ophthalmopathy. Notes on the study in general: Clonotypes that were expanded in thyroid above 0.001 mostly appeared in blood too.

Newly diagnosed patients aged 18 to 65 had hyperthyroidism of under 2 months' duration. Uncontrolled infection, other autoimmune disease, pregnancy or lactation led to exclusion. RNA transcripts were the template for amplifying TCR beta CDR3 regions. HTBI primers were used for first-round RT-PCR of the TCR CDR3. TCRdb independently ran MiXCR on the multiplex PCR reads; one entry per CDR3 protein. The table shows about 710,000 distinct CDR3 sequences, with around 15% occurring only once. The chain couples TRBV7-6 to TRBJ2-1, with 9 positions matching TRBD2. This TCR came from a man aged 18-30 years with Graves' hyperthyroidism. Input material: blood. CDR3 protein: CASSLVAGVKSNEQFF. In DNA, the CDR3 is TGTGCCAGCAGCTTGGTAGCGGGAGTAAAGAGCAATGAGCAGTTCTTC.